These T cell receptor beta chains were read from a single sample in a study of blood T cell repertoires in COVID-19. Data came from immunoSEQ multiplex PCR; TCRdb stores just in-frame clones and leaves some out. Altogether 250,000 or so clones are present, 84% being singletons, with the ten largest covering 1.8%. Sequenced material: PBMCs or T cells enriched from blood (not recorded which). Receptors originate from a man aged 55 to 69 who had recovered from COVID-19. Each CDR3 is given with its conserved first and last residue. A D gene is named only where the DNA matches it firmly. Some rows mark clone size as missing; the rest say once, few, many or name a class of expanded clone.

V: TRBV3-1/TRBV3-2; J: TRBJ1-3; size: NA; D: TRBD1; DNA: TGTGCCAGCAGCCTGGGACAGAGCTCTGGAAACACCATATATTTT; CDR3: CASSLGQSSGNTIYF
V: TRBV19; J: TRBJ1-2; size: NA; D: TRBD1; DNA: TGTGCCAGTAGTATATCGCGGGACAGGGTTTCCTATGGCTACACCTTC; CDR3: CASSISRDRVSYGYTF
V: TRBV24-1; J: TRBJ1-5; size: NA; D: NA; DNA: TGTGCCACCAGTGCAACAGGGAGCCTCAATCAGCCCCAGCATTTT; CDR3: CATSATGSLNQPQHF
V: TRBV5-8; J: TRBJ1-5; size: NA; D: NA; DNA: TGTGCCAGCAGCTTGGAACAGGGTCAGCCCCAGCATTTT; CDR3: CASSLEQGQPQHF
V: TRBV12-2; J: TRBJ1-2; size: NA; D: NA; DNA: TGTGCAAGTCGCTTATCCCGGGACAGCAACTTTAACTATGGCTACACCTTC; CDR3: CASRLSRDSNFNYGYTF
V: TRBV6-5; J: TRBJ1-3; size: NA; D: NA; DNA: TGTGCCAGCAGCCAAAACAGGGTCTCTGGAAACACCATATATTTT; CDR3: CASSQNRVSGNTIYF
V: TRBV25-1; J: TRBJ2-7; size: few; D: TRBD2; DNA: TGTGCCAGCAGTGGCCTAGCGGCGGGGAGCTCCTACGAGCAGTACTTC; CDR3: CASSGLAAGSSYEQYF
V: TRBV14; J: TRBJ2-5; size: NA; D: TRBD1; DNA: TGTGCCAGCAGCCAAGAGAACCCAGACAGGGACCAAGAGACCCAGTACTTC; CDR3: CASSQENPDRDQETQYF
V: TRBV11-2; J: TRBJ1-4; size: NA; D: TRBD1; DNA: TGTGCCAGCAGCTTAGGCCGGACAGGGGGCACTAATGAAAAACTGTTTTTT; CDR3: CASSLGRTGGTNEKLFF
V: TRBV7-4; J: TRBJ2-4; size: NA; D: NA; DNA: TGTGCCAGCAGCTTAGAGGGGGTCCCCAAAAACATTCAGTACTTC; CDR3: CASSLEGVPKNIQYF
V: TRBV30; J: TRBJ1-4; size: few; D: NA; DNA: TGTGCCTGGAGTCTGGGGGGAGGGAATGAAAAACTGTTTTTT; CDR3: CAWSLGGGNEKLFF
V: TRBV2; J: TRBJ2-3; size: NA; D: TRBD2; DNA: TGTGCCAGGACGAATGTTGTGGGGAGCGGGGGGGAGACAGATACGCAGTATTTT; CDR3: CARTNVVGSGGETDTQYF
V: TRBV28; J: TRBJ2-6; size: NA; D: NA; DNA: TGTGCCAGCAGGTTCTTTGGGGCCAACGTCCTGACTTTC; CDR3: CASRFFGANVLTF
V: TRBV5-4; J: TRBJ1-2; size: once; D: NA; DNA: TGTGCCAGCAGCCTCCCCGGGGACTATGGCTACACCTTC; CDR3: CASSLPGDYGYTF
V: TRBV4-3; J: TRBJ1-2; size: NA; D: TRBD1; DNA: TGCGCCAGCAGCCAAGGGGACAGGGGGTACTATGGCTACACCTTC; CDR3: CASSQGDRGYYGYTF
V: TRBV5-1; J: TRBJ2-3; size: once; D: TRBD2; DNA: TGCGCCAGCAACGCTCTAGGGTACTTAGCGGGGGGTACAGATACGCAGTATTTT; CDR3: CASNALGYLAGGTDTQYF
V: TRBV3-1/TRBV3-2; J: TRBJ1-4; size: NA; D: NA; DNA: TGTGCCAGCAGCCATGTCTTGCAGGGAGGTGAAAAACTGTTTTTT; CDR3: CASSHVLQGGEKLFF
V: TRBV25-1; J: TRBJ1-3; size: NA; D: NA; DNA: TGTGCCAGCAGTGAATGGGGAGGCGGGGACACCATATATTTT; CDR3: CASSEWGGGDTIYF
V: TRBV6-5; J: TRBJ1-1; size: NA; D: NA; DNA: TGTGCCAGCAGTTACGGTCAGCGGTCCCCTGAAGCTTTCTTT; CDR3: CASSYGQRSPEAFF
V: TRBV7-2; J: TRBJ1-4; size: NA; D: NA; DNA: TGTGCCAGCAGCTTGGCCGGACAGCCAAGTGAAAAACTGTTTTTT; CDR3: CASSLAGQPSEKLFF
V: TRBV9; J: TRBJ1-2; size: few; D: NA; DNA: TGTGCCAGCAGCGCCCTAAGGGGGGGACACCCCTATGGCTACACCTTC; CDR3: CASSALRGGHPYGYTF
V: TRBV6-4; J: TRBJ1-4; size: NA; D: NA; DNA: TGTGCCAGCAGTGCCACAACTAATGAAAAACTGTTTTTT; CDR3: CASSATTNEKLFF
V: TRBV6-2/TRBV6-3; J: TRBJ2-1; size: NA; D: NA; DNA: TGTGCCAGCAGTTCCAAGAGGGCGAGCTCCTACAATGAGCAGTTCTTC; CDR3: CASSSKRASSYNEQFF
V: TRBV19; J: TRBJ1-4; size: once; D: TRBD1; DNA: TGTGCCAGTAGCGAAACAGGGGGCCCGAATGAAAAACTGTTTTTT; CDR3: CASSETGGPNEKLFF
V: TRBV6-5; J: TRBJ1-2; size: NA; D: NA; DNA: TGTGCCAGCAGTCCGGACAGCTCCGGTTATGGCTACACCTTC; CDR3: CASSPDSSGYGYTF
V: TRBV4-3; J: TRBJ2-5; size: few; D: TRBD2; DNA: TGCGCCAGCAGCCAAAACCTAGCGGGGGCCCAAGAGACCCAGTACTTC; CDR3: CASSQNLAGAQETQYF
V: TRBV19; J: TRBJ1-6; size: few; D: TRBD1; DNA: TGTGCCAGTAGAGAAACAGGGGCGGCGGTTTATTCACCCCTCCACTTT; CDR3: CASRETGAAVYSPLHF
V: TRBV18; J: TRBJ2-7; size: NA; D: TRBD1; DNA: TGTGCCAGCTCACTGGACAGGGATGAGTACGAGCAGTACTTC; CDR3: CASSLDRDEYEQYF
V: TRBV6-5; J: TRBJ2-7; size: NA; D: TRBD2; DNA: TGTGCCAGCAGTTACTCGATCAGCGGGGGGGCCGACGAGCAGTACTTC; CDR3: CASSYSISGGADEQYF
V: TRBV5-5; J: TRBJ2-2; size: NA; D: TRBD1; DNA: TGTGCCAGCAGCGGGACAGGGAACACCGGGGAGCTGTTTTTT; CDR3: CASSGTGNTGELFF
V: TRBV7-9; J: TRBJ2-1; size: NA; D: TRBD2; DNA: TGTGCCAGCAGCTTAGGTTTTCCGGCGGGGGGATCCTACAATGAGCAGTTCTTC; CDR3: CASSLGFPAGGSYNEQFF
V: TRBV12-5; J: TRBJ1-1; size: NA; D: NA; DNA: TGTGCTAGTGGTTTGGGCGGGGGCACTGAAGCTTTCTTT; CDR3: CASGLGGGTEAFF
V: TRBV25-1; J: TRBJ1-1; size: NA; D: NA; DNA: TGTGCCAGCAGTGAAGTTTTGGGGGCCACTGAAGCTTTCTTT; CDR3: CASSEVLGATEAFF
V: TRBV7-9; J: TRBJ1-4; size: NA; D: NA; DNA: TGTGCCAGCAGCGCCGGGATTTCAGCCGAAAAACTGTTTTTT; CDR3: CASSAGISAEKLFF
V: TRBV7-3; J: TRBJ2-7; size: few; D: TRBD1; DNA: TGTGCCAGCAGCTTGGACAGGGGGGACGAGCAGTACTTC; CDR3: CASSLDRGDEQYF
V: TRBV2; J: TRBJ1-5; size: NA; D: NA; DNA: TGTGCCAGCAGTGGTCAGGGACTCGGCAATCAGCCCCAGCATTTT; CDR3: CASSGQGLGNQPQHF
V: TRBV3-1/TRBV3-2; J: TRBJ1-3; size: NA; D: TRBD1; DNA: TGTGCCAGCAGCCACCCGGGACAGGTCTTTTTCGGTTCTGGAAACACCATATATTTT; CDR3: CASSHPGQVFFGSGNTIYF
V: TRBV5-1; J: TRBJ1-4; size: NA; D: TRBD1; DNA: TGCGCCAGCAGCCAACCTACAGGGGGCACTAATGAAAAACTGTTTTTT; CDR3: CASSQPTGGTNEKLFF
V: TRBV5-1; J: TRBJ1-2; size: NA; D: TRBD1; DNA: TGCGCCAGCAGCTTGGGGGACAGGGAAGGCTACACCTTC; CDR3: CASSLGDREGYTF